This T cell receptor beta chain was identified during a study of T cell responses to AZD1222 COVID-19 vaccine. Study at large: Doses given second, at about 4 or about 12 weeks, were pooled.

On this clone itself: What it binds is not known.

Trimming left V 3 bases short and J 3 bases short, with 6 bases between. CDR3 length: 13 amino acids. The V gene's germline CDR1 is LNHNV and CDR2 YYDKDF (reference sequence). The study, taken as a whole, reports: White British ancestry dominated among donors, who included more females, and clonal diversity was possibly underestimated. It was only after the peak T cell response that any repertoires were sampled.

The repertoire was sequenced with immunoSEQ multiplex PCR; TCRdb's copy has only in-frame clones and lacks some. The sample includes approximately 100,000 clones, 90% of them seen just once. The TCR sequence derives from an adult in good health. The chain joins TRBV15 to TRBJ1-5; D is unresolved. The sample consisted of peripheral blood, taken on day 0 of AZD1222 vaccination. CDR3 loop: CATSSDPNQPQHF. CDR3 DNA sequence: TGTGCCACCAGCAGTGATCCCAATCAGCCCCAGCATTTT.